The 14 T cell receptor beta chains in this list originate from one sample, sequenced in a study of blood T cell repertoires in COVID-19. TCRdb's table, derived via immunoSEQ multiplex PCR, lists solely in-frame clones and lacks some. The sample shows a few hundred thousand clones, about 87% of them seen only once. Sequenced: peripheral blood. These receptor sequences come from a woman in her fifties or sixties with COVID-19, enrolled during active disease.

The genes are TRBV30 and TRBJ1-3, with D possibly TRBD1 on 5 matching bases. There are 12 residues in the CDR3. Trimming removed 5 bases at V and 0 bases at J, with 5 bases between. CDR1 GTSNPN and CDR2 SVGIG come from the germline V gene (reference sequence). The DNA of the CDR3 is TGTGCCTGGGACAGCTCTGGAAACACCATATATTTT. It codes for CAWDSSGNTIYF.

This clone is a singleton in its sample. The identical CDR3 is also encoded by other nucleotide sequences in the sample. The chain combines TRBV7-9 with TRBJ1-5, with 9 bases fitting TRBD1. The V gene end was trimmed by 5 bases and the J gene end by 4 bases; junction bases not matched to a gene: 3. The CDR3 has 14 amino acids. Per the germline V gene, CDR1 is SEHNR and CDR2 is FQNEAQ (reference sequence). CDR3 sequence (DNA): TGTGCCAGCAGCCCGGGACAGGGTAATCAGCCCCAGCATTTT. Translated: CASSPGQGNQPQHF. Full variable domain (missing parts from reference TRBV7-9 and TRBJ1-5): DTGVSQNPRHKITKRGQNVTFRCDPISEHNRLYWYRQTLGQGPEFLTYFQNEAQLEKSRLLSDRFSAERPKGSFSTLEIQRTEQGDSAMYLCASSPGQGNQPQHFGDGTRLSIL.

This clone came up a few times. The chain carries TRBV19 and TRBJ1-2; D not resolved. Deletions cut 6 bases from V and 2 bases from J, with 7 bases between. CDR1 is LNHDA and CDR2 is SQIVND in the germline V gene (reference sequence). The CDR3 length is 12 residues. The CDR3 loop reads CASRWQNYGYTF. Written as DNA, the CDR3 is TGTGCCAGTAGATGGCAGAACTATGGCTACACCTTC.

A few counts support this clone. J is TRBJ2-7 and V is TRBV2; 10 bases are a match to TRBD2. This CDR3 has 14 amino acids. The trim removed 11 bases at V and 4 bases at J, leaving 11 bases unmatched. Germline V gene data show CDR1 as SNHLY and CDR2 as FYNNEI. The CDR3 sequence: CASQASGSSYEQYF. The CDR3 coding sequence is TGTGCCTCCCAGGCTAGCGGGAGTTCGTACGAGCAGTACTTC.

The CDR3 loop is CASSMDRGGTEAFF. The CDR3 DNA sequence: TGTGCCAGTAGTATGGACAGGGGGGGCACTGAAGCTTTCTTT. The chain carries TRBV19 and TRBJ1-1; 10 bases fit TRBD1. The CDR3 runs to 14 residues. Germline lookup yields CDR1 LNHDA and CDR2 SQIVND (reference sequence). The V gene end was trimmed by 3 bases and the J gene end by 4 bases; junction bases not matched to a gene: 2.

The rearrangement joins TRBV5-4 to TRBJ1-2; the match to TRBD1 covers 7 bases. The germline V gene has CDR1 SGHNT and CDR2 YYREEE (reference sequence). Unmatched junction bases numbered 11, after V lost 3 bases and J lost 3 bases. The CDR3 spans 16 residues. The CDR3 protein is CASSSANRGGDYGYTF. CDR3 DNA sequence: TGTGCCAGCAGCTCCGCAAACAGGGGAGGTGACTATGGCTACACCTTC.

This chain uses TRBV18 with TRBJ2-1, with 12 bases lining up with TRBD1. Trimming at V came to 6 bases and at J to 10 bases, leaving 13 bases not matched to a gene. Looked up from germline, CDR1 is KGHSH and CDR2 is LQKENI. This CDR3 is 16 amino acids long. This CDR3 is CASSPAGTGGLGEQFF. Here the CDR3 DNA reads TGTGCCAGCTCTCCGGCGGGGACAGGGGGCCTCGGGGAGCAGTTCTTC.

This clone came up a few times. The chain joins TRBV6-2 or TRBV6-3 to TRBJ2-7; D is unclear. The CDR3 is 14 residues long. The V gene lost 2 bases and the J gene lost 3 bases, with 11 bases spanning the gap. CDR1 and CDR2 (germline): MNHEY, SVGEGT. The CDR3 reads CASSYGLEVYEQYF. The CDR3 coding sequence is TGTGCCAGCAGTTACGGCCTTGAAGTCTACGAGCAGTACTTC.

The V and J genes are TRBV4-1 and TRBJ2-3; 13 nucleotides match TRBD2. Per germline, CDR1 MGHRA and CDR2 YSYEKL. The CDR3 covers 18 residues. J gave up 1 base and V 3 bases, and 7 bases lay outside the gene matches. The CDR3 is CASSQPGLAGVGTDTQYF. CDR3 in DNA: TGCGCCAGCAGCCAGCCCGGACTAGCGGGAGTCGGCACAGATACGCAGTATTTT.

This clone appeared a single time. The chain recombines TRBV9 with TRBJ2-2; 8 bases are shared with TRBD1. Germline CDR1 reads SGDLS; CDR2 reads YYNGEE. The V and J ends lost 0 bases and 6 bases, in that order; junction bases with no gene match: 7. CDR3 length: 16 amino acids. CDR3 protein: CASSVGFRGLPGELFF. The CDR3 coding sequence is TGTGCCAGCAGCGTAGGTTTCAGGGGGCTTCCCGGGGAGCTGTTTTTT.

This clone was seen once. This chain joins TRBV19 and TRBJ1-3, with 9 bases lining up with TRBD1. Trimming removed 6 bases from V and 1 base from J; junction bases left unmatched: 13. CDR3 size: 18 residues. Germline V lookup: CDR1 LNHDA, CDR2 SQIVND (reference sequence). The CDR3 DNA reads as TGTGCCAGTAGACCGGGACAGGGTCGATCTCCATCTGGAAACACCATATATTTT. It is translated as CASRPGQGRSPSGNTIYF.

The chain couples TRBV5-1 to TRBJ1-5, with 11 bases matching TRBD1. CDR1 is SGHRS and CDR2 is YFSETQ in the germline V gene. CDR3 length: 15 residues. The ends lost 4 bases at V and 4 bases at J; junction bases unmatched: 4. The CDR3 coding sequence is TGCGCCAGCAGCCGGACAGGGGGCGCGAATCAGCCCCAGCATTTT. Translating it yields CASSRTGGANQPQHF.

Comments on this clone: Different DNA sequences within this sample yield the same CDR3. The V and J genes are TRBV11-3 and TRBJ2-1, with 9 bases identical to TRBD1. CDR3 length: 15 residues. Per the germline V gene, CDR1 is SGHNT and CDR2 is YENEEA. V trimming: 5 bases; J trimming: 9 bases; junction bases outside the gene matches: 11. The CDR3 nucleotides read TGTGCCAGCAGCGCTGGGACAGGGAAGGATAGTGAGCAGTTCTTC. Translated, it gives CASSAGTGKDSEQFF. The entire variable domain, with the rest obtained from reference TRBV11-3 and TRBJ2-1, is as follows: EAGVVQSPRYKIIEKKQPVAFWCNPISGHNTLYWYLQNLGQGPELLIRYENEEAVDDSQLPKDRFSAERLKGVDSTLKIQPAELGDSAVYLCASSAGTGKDSEQFFGPGTRLTVL.

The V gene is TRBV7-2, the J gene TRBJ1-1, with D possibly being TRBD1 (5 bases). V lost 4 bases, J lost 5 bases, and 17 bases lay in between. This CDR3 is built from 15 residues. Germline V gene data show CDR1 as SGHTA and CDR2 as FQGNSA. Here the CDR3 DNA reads TGTGCCAGCAGCTCGCGGGGCTTCGGGGGGACTGAAGCTTTCTTT. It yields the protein CASSSRGFGGTEAFF.